The T cell receptor (beta chain) described here comes from a study of cytomegalovirus exposure and HLA in healthy donors. The CDR3 runs to 14 residues. CDR1 LNHDA and CDR2 SQIVND come from the germline V gene (reference sequence). The ends lost 2 bases at V and 4 bases at J; junction bases unmatched: 4. About this clone: Its antigen is unknown.

Study-level points and caveats: It was reportedly the case that the classifier diagnosed cytomegalovirus status with high specificity and sensitivity. According to an earlier analysis, most TCR beta V segments yielded productive rearrangements about 87% or about 30% of the time. Available immune exposure information covered CMV serostatus only.

The PCR contained 60 Vbeta and 13 Jbeta primers. TCRdb keeps only in-frame clones here, not all; method: immunoSEQ multiplex PCR. The table includes 150,000 to 200,000 clones, approximately 67% detected once. Donors showed nominal health when sampled, although they likely had unrecorded immune exposures. This TCR came from a woman aged 18-29 years in good health and CMV-seropositive. This chain uses TRBV19 with TRBJ2-7; 8 positions agree with TRBD2. The material sequenced was PBMCs. DNA for the CDR3: TGTGCCAGTAGTATATCGGGAGGGCCGTACGAGCAGTACTTC. It codes for CASSISGGPYEQYF.